This paragraph reports one T cell receptor beta chain. What it binds is unknown. The CDR3 spans 14 residues. V dropped 4 bases and J dropped 3 bases, with 11 bases sitting between them. Germline V CDR1 and CDR2: SGDLS, YYNGEE. The data are from a study of cytomegalovirus exposure and HLA in healthy donors. Study overall: Earlier, 100 million or so unique TCR beta sequences were recovered from approximately 200 million T cells by an analysis. Study observations and caveats: The study listed 150 to 200 cytomegalovirus-associated TCR beta chains.

The PCR ran on 60 Vbeta and 13 Jbeta primers. Clones were sequenced by immunoSEQ multiplex PCR, and TCRdb holds only the in-frame ones, with some missing. The sample spans fewer than 100,000 clones; the ten largest clones claim approximately 1.5%. The specimen was PBMCs. The chain couples TRBV9 to TRBJ1-3; no clear D. The receptor comes from a woman aged 55-75 years in good health and CMV-seronegative. This CDR3 reads CASSPEAIGNTIYF. DNA of the CDR3: TGTGCCAGCAGCCCGGAGGCAATTGGAAACACCATATATTTT. Using reference TRBV9 and TRBJ1-3 for the parts outside the CDR3, the full variable domain is DSGVTQTPKHLITATGQRVTLRCSPRSGDLSVYWYQQSLDQGLQFLIQYYNGEERAKGNILERFSAQQFPDLHSELNLSSLELGDSALYFCASSPEAIGNTIYFGEGSWLTVV.